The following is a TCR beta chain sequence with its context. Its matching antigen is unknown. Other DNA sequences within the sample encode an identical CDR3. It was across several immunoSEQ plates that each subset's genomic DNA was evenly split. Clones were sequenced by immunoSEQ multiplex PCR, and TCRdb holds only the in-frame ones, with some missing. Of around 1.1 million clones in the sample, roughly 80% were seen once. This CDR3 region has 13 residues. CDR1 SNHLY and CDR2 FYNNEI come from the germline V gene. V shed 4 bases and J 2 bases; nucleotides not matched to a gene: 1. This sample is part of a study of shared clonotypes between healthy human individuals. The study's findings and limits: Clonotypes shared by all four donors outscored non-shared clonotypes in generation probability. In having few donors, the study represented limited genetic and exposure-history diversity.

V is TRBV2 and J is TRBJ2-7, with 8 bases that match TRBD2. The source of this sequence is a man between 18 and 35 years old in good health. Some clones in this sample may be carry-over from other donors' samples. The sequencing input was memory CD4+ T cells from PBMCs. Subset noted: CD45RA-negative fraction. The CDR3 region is CASSGSGTYEQYF. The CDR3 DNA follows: TGTGCCAGCAGTGGTAGCGGGACCTACGAGCAGTACTTC.